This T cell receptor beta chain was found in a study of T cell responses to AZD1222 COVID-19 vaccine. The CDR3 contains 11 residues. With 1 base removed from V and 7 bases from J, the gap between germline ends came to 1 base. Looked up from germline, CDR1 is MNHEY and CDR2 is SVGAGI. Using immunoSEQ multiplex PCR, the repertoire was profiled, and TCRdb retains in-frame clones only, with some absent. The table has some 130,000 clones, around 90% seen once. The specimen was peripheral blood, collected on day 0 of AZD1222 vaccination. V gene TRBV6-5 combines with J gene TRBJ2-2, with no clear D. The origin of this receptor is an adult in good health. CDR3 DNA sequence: TGTGCCAGCAGTTACTACGGGGAGCTGTTTTTT. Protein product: CASSYYGELFF.